The source of this T cell receptor beta chain is a study of early T cells in non-severe SARS-CoV-2 infection (dated by TCRdb to 2020 to 2022). Regarding the complete study: TCR sequencing used bulk RNA from unsorted whole blood, so alpha and beta chains could not be paired.

Here is what the overall study found, with its caveats: Matching against VDJdb was skewed toward anti-spike CD8 responses, likely underestimated virus-specific expansions, and missed private and CD4 specificities.

As to this clonotype: Its recognized antigen is unknown. No quality values exist for individual bases; no much larger clone is one base distant.

The library relied on 5' RACE. Sequenced on a NextSeq 500. In the TCR library protocol, unique molecular identifiers were attached to individual cDNA molecules to correct for PCR bias and sequencing error. Both TCR alpha and beta chains were sequenced, and tight co-correlation was observed between alpha and beta sequence abundances in each sample. On the study's bioinformatics: Decombinator V4 was used to annotate the V gene, J gene and CDR3 of the TCR sequences. Expanded TCRs were defined as changing significantly between any two time points under a Poisson model with p below 0.0001. TCR abundances were normalised to the total number of TCRs sequenced per sample and were expressed as counts per million. TRAV1-2 paired with TRAJ12, TRAJ20 or TRAJ33 defined MAIT TCRs, while TRAV10 paired with TRAJ18 defined iNKT TCRs. VDJdb, accessed 1 November 2021, was searched for CMV, EBV and SARS-CoV-2 annotated TCRs, excluding TCRs annotated for multiple antigens. Using fastp trimming at Q25 and MiXCR clonotype assembly, TCRdb reanalyzed the public sequencing data and kept in-frame beta chains. Each record represents a unique CDR3 protein, reported with the most common genes and DNA among its rows. The V and J calls were determined by TCRdb, not by the authors. This sample gives 45,000 to 70,000 distinct CDR3 sequences in total; 6% to 7% of them show up just once. Roughly 4% of the sample is held by the ten biggest clonotypes.

This was a case-control study nested in a cohort of healthcare workers in London, UK, who had nasopharyngeal swab PCR tests and blood samples taken every week. Healthcare workers were recruited during the week of the UK lockdown, between 23 and 31 March 2020, and followed weekly for up to roughly 15 weeks. Its CDR3 holds 15 amino acids, cysteine through phenylalanine. Only CDR3 DNA is held: 45 bases, read in frame from base 1. Per the germline V gene, MNHEY is the CDR1 and SVGEGT is the CDR2. Clipping removes 2 bases from V and 3 bases from J, with 6 as the unmatched junction base count. The sequencing input was whole blood. This chain joins TRBV6-2 or TRBV6-3 to TRBJ2-7; TRBD1 matches 8 bases in the middle. The clonotype originates from an adult who was a healthcare worker with PCR-confirmed SARS-CoV-2 infection or an uninfected control (not recorded which). The base sequence is TGTGCCAGCAGTTACCCAGGGGGCGTAATCTACGAGCAGTACTTC. Its protein product is CASSYPGGVIYEQYF.